This T cell receptor (beta chain) was sequenced during a study of T cell responses to AZD1222 COVID-19 vaccine. General study findings and limits: White British people made up most donors, females outnumbered males, and clonal diversity was possibly underestimated. There were vaccine-associated CD4 TCRs across spike, dominant at 160-218 and 743-854.

Produced via immunoSEQ multiplex PCR; TCRdb's table is partial and in-frame only. The sample carries 180,000 or so clones, under 95% recorded once. The CDR3 has 15 residues. Germline CDR1 is SGHDN and CDR2 is FVKESK. The V gene lost 3 bases and the J gene lost 5 bases, with 16 bases spanning the gap. About this clone itself: Its matching antigen is unknown.

Sample: peripheral blood, taken 28 days after the second AZD1222 dose. The chain uses TRBV14 and TRBJ1-1, with D perhaps matching TRBD1 (6 bases). The clonotype was recovered from an adult who received the AZD1222 COVID-19 vaccine. In DNA, the CDR3 is TGTGCCAGCAGCCAGACGCACAGGGAGGGGACTGAAGCTTTCTTT. Translated: CASSQTHREGTEAFF.